The subject of this entry is one TCR beta chain. This sample is drawn from a study of blood T cell repertoires in COVID-19. For the study at large: There were acute and convalescent COVID-19 samples, and they came from the United States, Italy and Spain. T cells, B-cell-depleted T cells, or PBMCs supplied cDNA or gDNA.

Per the study methods: Amplifying reference gene primers gave estimates of nucleated cell counts. Some clones are missing from TCRdb's copy, which holds only in-frame ones; the method was immunoSEQ multiplex PCR. V, J and clone size are taken as reported in that table, and D and trimming were inferred from the DNA itself. The sample includes approximately 310,000 clones, around 87% of them seen just once. Trimming took 3 bases from V and 4 from J; bases not matched to a gene: 3. Germline V gene sequence: CDR1 LNHDA, CDR2 SQIVND (reference sequence). CDR3 length equals 14 residues. Sequences were obtained from peripheral blood. The chain has TRBV19 and TRBJ2-7, with TRBD2 matching over 10 bases. This receptor was taken from a woman aged 45-65 years who had recovered from COVID-19. The CDR3 reads CASSITSGTYEQYF. In DNA form, the CDR3 reads TGTGCCAGTAGTATTACTAGCGGGACGTACGAGCAGTACTTC.